Presented here are 10 T cell receptor beta chains from one specimen sequenced in a study of beta chain features in type 1 diabetes. Study outcomes and limitations: When Type 1 diabetes patients were examined, their TCRB CDR3s proved moderately but significantly shorter in all four CD4+ subsets.

Expressed TCRB transcripts were sequenced, since all the RNA that had been isolated was reverse transcribed. The data were produced by immunoSEQ multiplex PCR, yet TCRdb's version contains in-frame clones alone and is incomplete. This table holds about 390,000 clones, 8% to 10% found once. What these receptors recognize is not known. Sequenced material: central memory CD4+ T cells from blood. The receptors originated from a man aged 25-40 years with type 1 diabetes.

The sample holds many counts of this clone. The chain joins TRBV10-3 to TRBJ1-1; D not certain. With 10 bases removed from V and 0 bases from J, the gap between germline ends came to 12 bases. Germline values: CDR1 ENHRY, CDR2 SYGVKD. This CDR3 comprises 13 residues. The CDR3 region has the DNA TGTGCCACTGCACGGGAGATGAACACTGAAGCTTTCTTT. Protein product: CATAREMNTEAFF.

In this sample, this clone turned up a few times. The V call is TRBV30, the J call TRBJ2-5; no clear D. The V gene lost 5 bases and the J gene lost 2 bases, with 12 bases spanning the gap. The CDR3 runs to 13 residues. Germline CDR1 GTSNPN, CDR2 SVGIG (reference sequence). The CDR3 reads CAWDRSAQETQYF. CDR3 nucleotides: TGTGCCTGGGATAGGAGCGCACAAGAGACCCAGTACTTC.

This chain connects TRBV5-1 to TRBJ2-7; possibly TRBD2 for D (7 bases). The CDR3 spans 14 residues. V dropped 6 bases and J dropped 0 bases, with 13 bases sitting between them. Per the germline V gene, CDR1 is SGHRS and CDR2 is YFSETQ. In nucleotides, the CDR3 is TGCGCCAGCAAGCAGGGGAGGGACTCCTACGAGCAGTACTTC. Translation: CASKQGRDSYEQYF.

This clone came up a few times. The V and J genes are TRBV6-4 and TRBJ2-2, with unresolved D. Between the trimmed V and J ends, which lost 5 bases and 8 bases, there was a span of 12 bases. Germline values: CDR1 MRHNA, CDR2 SNTAGT. This CDR3 region has 13 residues. CDR3: CASSPDQLGELFF. For the CDR3, the DNA is TGTGCCAGCAGTCCGGATCAGCTGGGGGAGCTGTTTTTT.

This clone occurred a few times. The chain recombines TRBV7-6 with TRBJ2-7; 11 positions match TRBD2. CDR1 is SGHVS and CDR2 is FNYEAQ in the germline V gene. The CDR3 is 17 amino acids. With V trimmed by 0 bases and J by 6 bases, 10 bases remained unmatched. The CDR3 DNA reads as TGTGCCAGCAGCTTAGCCCCACCACTAGCGGGAGAGCGCGAGCAGTACTTC. Amino acids: CASSLAPPLAGEREQYF.

This rearrangement joins TRBV11-3 to TRBJ2-5, with 10 bases aligning to TRBD2. In germline, CDR1 is SGHNT, CDR2 YENEEA. The CDR3 has 16 residues. V was clipped by 1 base and J by 3 bases; unmatched bases: 5. The CDR3 loop is CASSLGFLAGEETQYF. The DNA of the CDR3 is TGTGCCAGCAGCTTAGGCTTTCTAGCGGGAGAAGAGACCCAGTACTTC.

This clone came up a few times. The V gene is TRBV5-6, the J gene TRBJ2-3; 9 positions match TRBD1. V was clipped by 0 bases and J by 1 base; unmatched bases: 3. The V gene's germline CDR1 is SGHDT and CDR2 YYEEEE. The CDR3 has 16 residues. The CDR3 spells CASSLDRGHRTDTQYF. CDR3 DNA: TGTGCCAGCAGCTTGGACAGGGGGCACCGCACAGATACGCAGTATTTT.

This clone was counted at least ten times. The CDR3 DNA is TGTGCCAGCAGCTTAGAACCCGGGCAGGTCACTGAAGCTTTCTTT. As protein: CASSLEPGQVTEAFF. This rearrangement joins TRBV5-4 to TRBJ1-1; D is unresolved. The CDR3 spans 15 residues. Trimming took 2 bases from V and 4 from J, leaving 15 bases between them. Germline V gives CDR1 SGHNT, CDR2 YYREEE (reference sequence).

This clone was detected only a few times. This specimen includes other DNA sequences encoding the same CDR3. The chain has TRBV20-1 and TRBJ2-1; D remains unclear. The V end was cut by 5 bases, the J end by 4 bases, with 3 bases between. Germline V gives CDR1 DFQATT, CDR2 SNEGSKA (reference sequence). The length of the CDR3 is 10 residues. The CDR3 DNA follows: TGCAGTGCTCAGTACAATGAGCAGTTCTTC. Its protein product is CSAQYNEQFF.

The table lists this clone with many counts. The chain uses TRBV2 and TRBJ1-1; D is unclear. The germline V gene encodes CDR1 SNHLY and CDR2 FYNNEI. V lost 3 bases and J 5 bases, leaving 10 bases between the germline ends. The CDR3 totals 13 residues. The CDR3 coding sequence is TGTGCCAGCAGTGATACTCTGGGGACTGAAGCTTTCTTT. Its translation: CASSDTLGTEAFF.